Detailed here is one TCR beta chain. Its antigen is currently not known. Per-base qualities were not stored, and no clone one base away is much larger. These data come from a study of blood T cell repertoires in COVID-19 (dated by TCRdb to 2018 to 2020). For the study in its entirety: The collaborator samples originated in the United States, Italy and Spain and spanned the acute and convalescent phases of COVID-19. The material from the prospective study consisted of cDNA or gDNA derived from T cells, B-cell-depleted T cells, or PBMCs. Where HLA class I and class II types were available, the types were taken from metadata supplied by the sample provider, not from assay-based typing. The dataset comprised deeply sampled blood TCRbeta repertoires from subjects exposed to, actively infected with, or recovered from COVID-19. The repertoires were made available in a free public database intended to serve as a resource for research on the immune response to SARS-CoV-2. The sample metadata nearly always contained a de-identified subject ID, COVID-19 status, age in years and sex. The samples were drawn from two sources: the first 160 participants of the ongoing ImmuneRACE study, and fewer than 1,500 subjects contributed by 6 global collaborators.

The CDR3 spans 15 residues, from the cysteine through the phenylalanine. Solely the CDR3 DNA is kept, with 45 bases framed from the first base. Trimming leaves V shorter by 4 bases and J shorter by 5 bases, with the junction holding 11 bases beyond the gene matches. CDR1 and CDR2 were assigned from the germline V gene as MDHEN and SYDVKM. The immunoSEQ Assay, a bias-controlled multiplex PCR, was used to amplify TCRbeta CDR3 regions from genomic DNA. On the authors' methods: The number of nucleated cells in each sample was estimated by amplification of reference gene primers within the assay. To quantify the absolute abundance of each unique TCRbeta CDR3 rearrangement, sequence reads were collapsed and filtered. For each sample, productive Simpson clonality was calculated as the square root of Simpson's diversity index over productive rearrangements. TCRdb limited this immuneACCESS table to in-frame rearrangements with V and J called. A share of clones is missing; checked studies link under half to unresolved V genes, and the rest is unexplained. V, J and clone size are those of that table, while D and trimming were read from the DNA. The sample yields about 180,000 clones; approximately 88% were counted once. Approximately 9% of the sample rests with the top ten.

General study outcomes and caveats: The quantity of clinical and demographic metadata differed by source and by participant and was supplied without curation.

Participants in the prospective study were aged about 18 to 100 years, lived in some 24 United States geographic areas, and enrolled through a virtual design. To assign participants to cohorts, the prospective study relied on clinical history that participants themselves reported in a screening survey and a study questionnaire. Recovered participants in ImmuneRACE Cohort 3 were defined as having two consecutive negative NP/OP PCR tests, clearance from a healthcare professional, or resolution of symptoms. Mobile phlebotomists in the prospective study collected whole blood, serum and a nasopharyngeal or oropharyngeal swab from every participant. Prospective study participants could optionally give additional blood draws and questionnaires over an approximately 2-month period. Before DNA extraction, blood samples from the prospective study were shipped at room temperature or frozen.

Sequencing was performed on PBMCs or T cells enriched from blood (not recorded which). The sequence derives from a woman under 30 who had recovered from COVID-19. The rearranged segments are TRBV28 and TRBJ2-7; TRBD2 agrees with 7 junctional bases. The sequence in DNA is TGTGCCAGCAGTTCCACCGGGGGGATCCCTCACGAGCAGTACTTC. It is translated as CASSSTGGIPHEQYF.